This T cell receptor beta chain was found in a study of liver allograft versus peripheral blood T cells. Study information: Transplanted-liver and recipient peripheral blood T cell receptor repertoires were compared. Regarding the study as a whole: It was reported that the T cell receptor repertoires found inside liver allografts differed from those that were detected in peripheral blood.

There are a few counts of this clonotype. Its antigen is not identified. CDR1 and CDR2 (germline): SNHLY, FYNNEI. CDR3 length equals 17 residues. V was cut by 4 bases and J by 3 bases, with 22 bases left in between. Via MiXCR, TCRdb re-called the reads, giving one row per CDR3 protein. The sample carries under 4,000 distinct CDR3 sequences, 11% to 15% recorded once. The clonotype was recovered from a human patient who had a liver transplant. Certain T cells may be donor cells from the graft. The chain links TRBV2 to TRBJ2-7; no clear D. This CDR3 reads CASSGARSGIAYYEQYF. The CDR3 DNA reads TGTGCCAGCAGTGGCGCGCGGTCCGGCATAGCTTACTACGAGCAGTACTTC.